This T cell receptor (beta chain) comes out of a study of CD8 T cells in ankylosing spondylitis. The CDR3 is 16 amino acids. V was pared by 8 bases and J by 7 bases, with 13 bases of the junction left unmatched. TCRdb passed the 5' RACE reads through MiXCR, listing each CDR3 protein once. The sample has about 440,000 distinct CDR3 sequences, about 15% seen once. This clonotype has at least ten counts. Its antigen is not known. The study's findings and limits: With a CD8+ phenotype, disease-linked clones were relatively rare in peripheral blood. A TCR beta motif of under 10 highly homologous variants appeared characteristic of ankylosing spondylitis blood. Reportedly, matched ankylosing spondylitis synovial fluid was significantly enriched for disease-linked clones.

The clonotype originates from a male donor with ankylosing spondylitis. The sample taken for sequencing was blood, either unsorted or a sorted T cell fraction (not recorded which). The V call is TRBV12-3 or TRBV12-4, the J call TRBJ2-1; TRBD2 matches at 11 bases. The CDR3 nucleotides read TGTGCCAGCCGTACCTCTTGGGCTAGCGGGAGGAATGAGCAGTTCTTC. Protein sequence: CASRTSWASGRNEQFF.